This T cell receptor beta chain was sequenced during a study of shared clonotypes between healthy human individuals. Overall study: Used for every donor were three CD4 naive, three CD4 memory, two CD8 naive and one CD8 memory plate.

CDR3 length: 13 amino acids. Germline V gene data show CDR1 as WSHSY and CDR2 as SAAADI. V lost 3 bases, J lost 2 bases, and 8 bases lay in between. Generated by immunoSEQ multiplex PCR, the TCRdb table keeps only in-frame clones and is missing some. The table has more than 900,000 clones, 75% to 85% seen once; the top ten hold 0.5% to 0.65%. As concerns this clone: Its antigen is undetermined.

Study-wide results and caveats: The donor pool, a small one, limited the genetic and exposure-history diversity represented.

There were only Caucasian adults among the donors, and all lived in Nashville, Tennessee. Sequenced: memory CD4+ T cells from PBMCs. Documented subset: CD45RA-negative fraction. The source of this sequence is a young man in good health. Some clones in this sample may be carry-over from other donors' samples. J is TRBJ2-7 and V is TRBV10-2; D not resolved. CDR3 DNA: TGCGCCAGCAGTGAACGGAACGCCTACGAGCAGTACTTC. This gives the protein CASSERNAYEQYF.